The clone carrying this TCR beta chain has only one observation. Its antigen is as yet unknown. The data belong to a study of T cell responses to AZD1222 COVID-19 vaccine. Findings of the study overall: Researchers report vaccine-associated CD4 TCRs spanning spike, with dominance at 160-218 and 743-854. Nearly half of spike-specific TCRs reportedly go after variant regions that carry no mutations. No repertoire was sampled before or during the peak T cell response, only after it.

Sequencing used immunoSEQ multiplex PCR; TCRdb keeps in-frame clones, though not all of them. The table records roughly 160,000 clones, around 90% of them present only once. The material sequenced was peripheral blood, taken 28 days after the second AZD1222 dose. This TCR came from an adult who received the AZD1222 COVID-19 vaccine.

The CDR3 DNA sequence: TGTGCCAGCAATCAGGGGCAGCGCAATCAGCCCCAGCATTTT. This codes for CASNQGQRNQPQHF. This rearrangement joins TRBV2 to TRBJ1-5; D perhaps matches TRBD1 (6 bases). Trimming removed 7 bases from V and 2 bases from J, with 12 bases in between. This CDR3 contains 14 residues. Per the germline V gene, CDR1 is SNHLY and CDR2 is FYNNEI.